Detailed here is one T cell receptor (beta chain). This table comes from immunoSEQ multiplex PCR, and its TCRdb copy is limited to in-frame clones, with some not included. The sample lists about 200,000 clones; around 80% were seen once. The V and J ends lost 6 bases and 6 bases respectively, with 14 bases between them. The CDR3 consists of 14 residues. The germline CDR1 and CDR2 sequences are MDHEN and SYDVKM. This entry belongs to a study of blood T cell repertoires in COVID-19. Background on the study: The United States, Italy and Spain were the sources of the acute and convalescent COVID-19 samples.

The V and J genes are TRBV28 and TRBJ1-4, with D perhaps TRBD1 (5 bases). The TCR sequence derives from an elderly woman with acute or convalescent COVID-19. Sequenced input: peripheral blood. This CDR3 is CASRSPGDYEKLFF. The CDR3 DNA sequence: TGTGCCAGCAGGAGCCCCGGGGACTATGAAAAACTGTTTTTT.